This T cell receptor beta chain originates from a study of cytomegalovirus exposure and HLA in healthy donors. The study ran its PCR with 60 Vbeta and 13 Jbeta primers. The data were produced by immunoSEQ multiplex PCR, yet TCRdb's version contains in-frame clones alone and is incomplete. The table has 100,000 to 120,000 clones, roughly 80% seen once. Trimming removed 3 bases from V and 2 bases from J; junction bases left unmatched: 3. The CDR3 is 14 residues long. Germline CDR1 and CDR2: MGHDK and SYGVNS. V gene TRBV25-1 combines with J gene TRBJ2-5, with 7 nucleotides matching TRBD2. The sample taken for sequencing was PBMCs. The clonotype comes from a young man in good health and CMV-seropositive. The CDR3 DNA follows: TGTGCCAGCAGTGAGCTAGCGGTTCAAGAGACCCAGTACTTC. Translation gives CASSELAVQETQYF.